The clone carrying this T cell receptor beta chain was detected ten times or more. CDR3 length: 12 residues. Trimming stripped 7 bases from V and 6 bases from J, with 10 bases between. Germline CDR1 MNHNY, CDR2 SVGAGI (reference sequence). This sample was taken from a study of T cells after posttransplantation cyclophosphamide. This table comes from immunoSEQ multiplex PCR, and its TCRdb copy is limited to in-frame clones, with some not included. This sample comprises 20,000 to 30,000 clones, none seen once only. The TCR comes from a woman aged 50 to 65 in good health, CMV-negative, and a related stem cell transplant donor. The specimen sequenced was PBMCs. V usage is TRBV6-6 and J usage is TRBJ2-1, with D tentatively TRBD1 (5 bases). This CDR3 is CASNRQRNEQFF. The CDR3 nucleotides read TGTGCCAGCAACAGACAGCGCAATGAGCAGTTCTTC.